The entry below gives a single T cell receptor (beta chain) sequence along with its context. The CDR3 runs 14 residues. Unmatched junction bases numbered 5, after V lost 10 bases and J lost 2 bases. Per germline, CDR1 SEHNR and CDR2 FQNEAQ (reference sequence). Here immunoSEQ multiplex PCR was the method, and the copy in TCRdb shows in-frame clones only, minus some. The profile shows hundreds of thousands of clones, more than 75% of them singletons. The sample originates from a study of blood T cell repertoires in COVID-19. The chain combines TRBV7-9 with TRBJ1-3; TRBD1 agrees at 10 bases. The sequence derives from a man in his 70s with acute or convalescent COVID-19. The sequencing sample was made of peripheral blood. Here the CDR3 DNA reads TGTGCCACAGCGGGGACAGGGGCTGGAAACACCATATATTTT. This codes for CATAGTGAGNTIYF.